This TCR beta chain was obtained from a study of T cell responses to AZD1222 COVID-19 vaccine (dated by TCRdb to about 2021). As for the study more broadly: TCR sequencing covered over 230 trial participants: approximately 200 given two doses of AZD1222 and 26 given two doses of MenACWY control vaccine. Enrollment into the trials was organized by age into subgroups of 18-55, 56-69 and 70-plus years, and those subgroups contained roughly 150, 30 and 60 TCR-sequenced participants, respectively.

The paper's findings and limits, for the study overall: Most participants were white British and females outnumbered males, and the authors suggested that clonal diversity may have been underestimated. The vaccine-associated CD4 TCRs covered the entire spike protein, and the dominant responses fell in regions 160-218 and 743-854. Only 5 to 7 AZD1222 recipients were SARS-CoV-2 seropositive at baseline, limiting conclusions about previously exposed vaccinees. In the small 56-69-year group, the increase in depth fell short of significance, most likely because of low power. Nearly half of unique spike-specific TCRs reportedly recognized epitopes outside regions mutated in the B.1.351 and B.1.1.7 variants. After two AZD1222 doses, both the breadth and the depth of spike-specific TCRs were significantly higher than at day 0 and than in MenACWY recipients. Because no samples from the day 14 peak response were available, repertoires could be characterized only after the peak T cell response.

V ends up 5 bases short and J 2 bases short, with an unmatched junction base count of 9. Reading the germline V gene gives CDR1 ENHRY and CDR2 SYGVKD. The CDR3 runs 15 residues from the cysteine to the phenylalanine. CDR3 DNA only is kept here, 45 bases in frame from base 1. The CDR3 regions of human TCRbeta chains were analyzed by immunosequencing. Per the source publication's procedure: Repertoire TCRs were checked for matches against a reference library of SARS-CoV-2-specific TCRs that had been generated using the MIRA antigen-specificity platform. Breadth was defined as the fraction of unique TCRs that were SARS-CoV-2-associated, and depth was defined as the fraction of total T cells that were SARS-CoV-2-associated. Using the MIRA data, each spike-specific TCR was assigned both to the spike region to which the TCR was reactive and to a CD4 or CD8 class. Log10-transformed breadth and depth values were compared by one-way ANOVA with Sidak's multiple comparisons tests. TCRdb stores this immuneACCESS table with in-frame sequences only. Part of the clones is absent; in the studies checked, under half of the shortfall reflects unresolved V genes, and no reason is known for the rest. V and J calls and clone size follow that table, whereas D and trimming were derived from the DNA. This sample holds 65,000 to 85,000 clones; about 80% were observed only once. The top ten clonotypes cover around 15% of the sample.

This clone was seen only once. The specificity of this receptor is unknown. No qualities accompany the bases; no much larger clone lies one base away. This sample's time point label indicates: about 28 days (+/-7) after the second vaccine dose. Because spike-specific TCR depth and breadth did not differ between the two schedules, AZD1222 recipients who got a second dose at roughly 4 weeks were pooled with those who got a second dose at roughly 12 weeks. Vaccinee samples came from UK trials COV001 and COV002, including a single-blind randomized controlled phase 2/3 trial of AZD1222 (ChAdOx1 nCoV-19) in healthy adults. For TCRbeta chain sequencing, PBMC samples from trial participants were taken at day 0 and at day 28 after the second dose.

This specimen was peripheral blood, taken 28 days after the second AZD1222 dose. The clonotype was recovered from an adult who received the AZD1222 COVID-19 vaccine. The rearrangement joined TRBV10-3 to TRBJ2-7; 7 junctional bases match TRBD2. The CDR3 amino acid sequence is: CAISPRSGAAYEQYF. The nucleotides read TGTGCCATCAGTCCCCGGAGCGGGGCTGCCTACGAGCAGTACTTC.